This T cell receptor beta chain was recovered during a study of T cell responses to AZD1222 COVID-19 vaccine. V was trimmed by 10 bases and J by 5 bases, leaving 15 bases between them. Germline loops: CDR1 MNHEY, CDR2 SVGAGI. This CDR3 is built from 13 residues. This clone was picked up one time. Assay: immunoSEQ multiplex PCR; the TCRdb copy retains only in-frame clones and omits some. The sample has approximately 74,000 clones, 70% to 90% seen once. The source is an adult who received the AZD1222 COVID-19 vaccine. This specimen consisted of peripheral blood, obtained 28 days after the second AZD1222 dose. The V and J genes are TRBV6-5 and TRBJ2-1; D tentatively fits TRBD1 or TRBD2 (5 bases each). The CDR3 DNA follows: TGTGCCACCGAGGGGCGTCCTAACAATGAGCAGTTCTTC. Translated, it gives CATEGRPNNEQFF.